The rows below give T cell receptor beta chains drawn from one sample of a study of glioma-infiltrating T cells after dendritic cell vaccination. This table comes from immunoSEQ multiplex PCR, and its TCRdb copy is limited to in-frame clones, with some not included. The table has fewer than 60,000 clones, 70% to 90% seen once; the top ten hold 5.3%. The sequences come from blood, collected after dendritic cell vaccination. The receptors stem from a human donor with glioblastoma. The CDR3 runs from the conserved cysteine through the conserved F or W. D genes are given only for firm matches. The size of a clone is reported for some rows only, either as once, few or many, or as a class for expanded clones.

V gene,D gene,clone size,J gene,CDR3 DNA,CDR3 protein
TRBV2,NA,NA,TRBJ2-5,TGTGCCAGCAGTGAAGCTAGTCCGCGGGAGACCCAGTACTTC,CASSEASPRETQYF
TRBV6-6,NA,NA,TRBJ1-2,TGTGCCAGCAGTTACTCCCCCACTAACTATGGCTACACCTTC,CASSYSPTNYGYTF
TRBV19,TRBD2,NA,TRBJ2-7,TGTGCCAGTAAACCTCAGGCTAGCGGGAGCTACGAGCAGTACTTC,CASKPQASGSYEQYF
TRBV5-1,NA,NA,TRBJ2-1,TGCGCCAGCAGCTTGGACGGGAGCTCCTACAATGAGCAGTTCTTC,CASSLDGSSYNEQFF
TRBV10-3,TRBD1,NA,TRBJ2-2,TGTGCCATCACCGGGACAGGGGGAACCGGGGAGCTGTTTTTT,CAITGTGGTGELFF
TRBV28,TRBD2,NA,TRBJ2-1,TGTGCCAGCAGTTCCCGCCGCGGGGGGGGTCACAATGAGCAGTTCTTC,CASSSRRGGGHNEQFF
TRBV18,NA,NA,TRBJ2-2,TGTGCCAGCTCATCGAAGGGGTCCGGGGAGCTGTTTTTT,CASSSKGSGELFF
TRBV6-1,NA,once,TRBJ2-3,TGTGCCAGCAGGTTGGCTAGTAGTGCAGATACGCAGTATTTT,CASRLASSADTQYF
TRBV28,TRBD1,NA,TRBJ1-4,TGTGCCAGCAGGCCCTTCGGGACAGGGGCTGAAAAACTGTTTTTT,CASRPFGTGAEKLFF
TRBV7-2,TRBD1,NA,TRBJ2-3,TGTGCCAGCATCCAAGGACAGGGTGGTTTGGATACGCAGTATTTT,CASIQGQGGLDTQYF
TRBV10-3,TRBD1,NA,TRBJ1-1,TGTGCCATCAGCCGACAGGGGTCGAACACTGAAGCTTTCTTT,CAISRQGSNTEAFF
TRBV19,TRBD1,NA,TRBJ1-2,TGTGCCACCCAAGAACAGGGGACCTTAAACTATGGCTACACCTTC,CATQEQGTLNYGYTF
TRBV5-1,NA,NA,TRBJ1-4,TGCGCCAGCAGTAGCCAGCCTAATGAAAAACTGTTTTTT,CASSSQPNEKLFF
TRBV7-8,TRBD2,NA,TRBJ2-3,TGTGCCAGCAGCTCACTAGCGGCCAACCCAACAGATACGCAGTATTTT,CASSSLAANPTDTQYF
TRBV12-5,TRBD1,NA,TRBJ2-1,TGTGCTAGTGGTTCTGGGACAGAGTACAATGAGCAGTTCTTC,CASGSGTEYNEQFF
TRBV6-1,NA,NA,TRBJ1-3,TGTGCCAGCAGGGATCTCGGGACTGGAAACACCATATATTTT,CASRDLGTGNTIYF
TRBV18,NA,NA,TRBJ2-4,TGTGCCAGCTCACCACCCCAGGGGATGAAAAACATTCAGTACTTC,CASSPPQGMKNIQYF
TRBV28,NA,NA,TRBJ2-6,TGTGCCAGCAGTTTAACGGGGGACTCTGGGGCCAACGTCCTGACTTTC,CASSLTGDSGANVLTF
TRBV19,NA,NA,TRBJ2-1,TGTGCCAGTAGTCAGGGACTTGTGACGGTTGCTGAGCAGTTCTTC,CASSQGLVTVAEQFF
TRBV19,TRBD2,once,TRBJ2-1,TGTGCCAGTAGCACATATAGCGGGAGTAGTGAGCAGTTCTTC,CASSTYSGSSEQFF
TRBV10-3,NA,few,TRBJ2-1,TGTGCCATCACTAGTTCGGGTTACAATGAGCAGTTCTTC,CAITSSGYNEQFF
TRBV27,NA,NA,TRBJ1-1,TGTGCCAGCAGTCTAGACCTCAACAAGAACACTGAAGCTTTCTTT,CASSLDLNKNTEAFF
TRBV10-3,NA,NA,TRBJ2-4,TGTGCCATCAGCGACAGAACCAAAAACATTCAGTACTTC,CAISDRTKNIQYF
TRBV10-3,TRBD1,once,TRBJ2-6,TGTGCCACCACGGGACAGACTACTCGCTCTGGGGCCAACGTCCTGACTTTC,CATTGQTTRSGANVLTF
TRBV19,TRBD2,once,TRBJ2-1,TGTGCCAGTAGTCAGCGGGAGACGGTCAATGAGCAGTTCTTC,CASSQRETVNEQFF
TRBV7-9,TRBD1,NA,TRBJ2-4,TGTGCCAGCAGCCTCAATTCCGGGACAGGAGCGGACTTC,CASSLNSGTGADF
TRBV6-1,TRBD1,few,TRBJ2-7,TGTGCCAGCAGCCCCGGGACAGGGAGGTACGAGCAGTACTTC,CASSPGTGRYEQYF
TRBV14,TRBD1,NA,TRBJ2-5,TGTGCCAGCAGCCAATGGGGGACAGGGGGCCGAGAGACCCAGTACTTC,CASSQWGTGGRETQYF
TRBV9,NA,NA,TRBJ2-1,TGTGCCAGCAGCGTAGACGACAGGCGCTTCCCAAATGAGCAGTTCTTC,CASSVDDRRFPNEQFF
TRBV5-4,TRBD1,NA,TRBJ1-1,TGTGCCAGCAGCTTGGGGACAGGACCGAACACTGAAGCTTTCTTT,CASSLGTGPNTEAFF
TRBV7-8,NA,NA,TRBJ1-3,TGTGCCAGCAGCTTAGTATCGGGGTCGACTGGAAACACCATATATTTT,CASSLVSGSTGNTIYF
TRBV10-3,NA,NA,TRBJ1-1,TGTGCCATCAGGCCTACGGACAAGAACACTGAAGCTTTCTTT,CAIRPTDKNTEAFF
TRBV18,TRBD1,NA,TRBJ1-2,TGTGCCAGCTCACCAGGATGGGACAGGAACTATGGCTACACCTTC,CASSPGWDRNYGYTF
TRBV7-2,TRBD1,NA,TRBJ2-1,TGTGCCAGCGGACAGGGCTACAATGAGCAGTTCTTC,CASGQGYNEQFF
TRBV7-2,NA,NA,TRBJ2-1,TGTGCCAGCAGCTTAGGAGGAGTGGTCTCCTACAATGAGCAGTTCTTC,CASSLGGVVSYNEQFF
TRBV25-1,NA,NA,TRBJ1-3,TGTGCCAGCAGTGTAGCCTCTGGAAACACCATATATTTT,CASSVASGNTIYF
TRBV7-2,TRBD1,NA,TRBJ2-5,TGTGCCAGCAACCCAGGGGGTTCAGAGACCCAGTACTTC,CASNPGGSETQYF
TRBV10-3,TRBD1,NA,TRBJ2-4,TGTGCCATCAGTGATGGTAGACAGGGCCATTCCAAAAACATTCAGTACTTC,CAISDGRQGHSKNIQYF
TRBV7-7,NA,NA,TRBJ2-1,TGTGCTAGCAGCTTGTCGGTGGGGACAAACAATGAGCAGTTCTTC,CASSLSVGTNNEQFF
TRBV4-2,TRBD2,NA,TRBJ2-3,TGTGCCAGCAGCTTAGTATCTAGCGGGACTACAGATACGCAGTATTTT,CASSLVSSGTTDTQYF
TRBV5-5,NA,NA,TRBJ2-1,TGTGCCAGCTCTCCAGCCTCGACGTTCACCCCCTTTGAGGCCTACAATGAGCAGTTCTTC,CASSPASTFTPFEAYNEQFF
TRBV9,TRBD1,once,TRBJ1-2,TGTGCCAGCAGCGCCGGCCAGGACAGGAGGATGGGGGGCTACACCTTC,CASSAGQDRRMGGYTF
TRBV19,NA,NA,TRBJ2-4,TGTGCCAGTAGTAGGGCTGGTGGGAGGGGGGCCAAAAACATTCAGTACTTC,CASSRAGGRGAKNIQYF
TRBV4-2,NA,NA,TRBJ2-1,TGTGCCAGCAGCCAAGACAGAAGCTCCTACAATGAGCAGTTCTTC,CASSQDRSSYNEQFF